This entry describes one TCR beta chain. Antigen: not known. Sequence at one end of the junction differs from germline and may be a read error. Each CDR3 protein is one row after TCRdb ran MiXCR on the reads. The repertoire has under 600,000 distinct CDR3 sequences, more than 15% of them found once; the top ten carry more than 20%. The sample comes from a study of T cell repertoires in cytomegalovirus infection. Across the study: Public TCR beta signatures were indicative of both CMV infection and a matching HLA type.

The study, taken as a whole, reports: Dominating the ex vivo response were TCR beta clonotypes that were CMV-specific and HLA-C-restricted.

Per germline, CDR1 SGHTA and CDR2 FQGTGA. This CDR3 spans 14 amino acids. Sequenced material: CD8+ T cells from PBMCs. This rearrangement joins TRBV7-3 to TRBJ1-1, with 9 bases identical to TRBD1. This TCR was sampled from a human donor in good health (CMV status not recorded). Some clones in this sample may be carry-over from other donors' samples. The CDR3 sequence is CASSPGTGQVQASF. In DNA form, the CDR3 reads TGTGCCAGCAGCCCTGGGACAGGGCAAGTTCAAGCTTCCTTT.